This T cell receptor beta chain stems from a study of shared clonotypes between healthy human individuals (dated by TCRdb to 2018 to 2020). Describing the broader study: A couple of women and a few men aged 18 to 49 years were included in the cohort. Between about 0.8 and 9.5 billion PBMCs per donor were obtained by leukapheresis. Libraries were prepared and TCR repertoires were sequenced by different laboratories using diverse techniques, in order to increase sequencing depth and limit assay-specific biases. To estimate repertoire size and how much clonotypes are shared between individuals, the study performed deep sequencing of blood TCR repertoires from about 5 healthy adults. Study-level results and caveats: Because the study included a small number of donors, the genetic and exposure-history diversity represented was limited. Based on pairwise subsampling, the degree of clonotype sharing among donors was expected to be affected by sequencing depth. Only blood was sampled, and tissue TCR repertoires likely differ from those in blood.

Regarding this clone: There is no known antigen for this receptor. It has no much larger one-base neighbor in the sample; base qualities were not kept.

Using the deep immunoSEQ assay, multiplex PCR amplified TCR CDR3 regions from genomic DNA. For each cell subset, the extracted genomic DNA was distributed evenly across all wells of several immunoSEQ 96-well plates, and each plate served as one replicate. For unsorted PBMC, approximately 290 ng genomic DNA, equal to about 30,000 T cell genomes, was loaded into each replicate PCR. Ten immunoSEQ deep assay plates were used to sequence unsorted PBMC genomic DNA. The purified libraries were quantified using a Qubit 3.0 fluorometer, sized with a Bioanalyzer 2100, and then quantified again using the KAPA Library Quantification kit. A separate single-read 150-cycle Illumina NextSeq 550 flow cell was used to sequence each immunoSEQ 96-well plate. Per the authors' processing: Because the immunoSEQ output included only junctional sequences and no quality scores, the filtering could not be the same as the filtering used for full-length reads. Sequences were annotated with PyIR, a Python wrapper for IgBLAST v1.9, using IMGT germline references to assign V/J genes and CDR3. Reads with weak V/J assignments (E-value above 1e-6), missing CDR3, stop codons, out-of-frame junctions, or ambiguous translated residues were removed. V3J clonotypes were defined as sequences sharing an identical inferred V gene, J gene, and CDR3 amino acid sequence. The percentage overlap between two repertoires was calculated by dividing the number of shared unique clonotypes by the size of the smaller repertoire. Three approaches were used to assess repertoire richness: RTK rarefaction, the Chao1 estimator, and Recon v2.1 estimates of unobserved clonotypes. TCRdb holds this immuneACCESS table with in-frame rearrangements only. Some clones are missing; in checked studies, unresolved V genes explain under half, and the rest has no known cause. That table is the source of V, J and clone size, and D and trimming were worked out from the DNA. The sample profile shows about 460,000 clones; more than 70% of them were found once. The ten largest clones capture around 12% of the sample.

V trim: 4 bases; J trim: 6 bases; unmatched bases: 10. CDR1 and CDR2, per the germline V gene (reference sequence), are SGHNT and YYREEE. Inclusive of the bounding cysteine and phenylalanine, the CDR3 is 15 residues long. The read is trimmed to its CDR3 DNA, 45 bases read in frame from base 1. Healthy HIV-negative adults with no recently reported acute infections or vaccinations were included as donors. All donors were Caucasian adults living in Nashville, Tennessee, USA. For unsorted samples, 80 million to 100 million PBMCs were counted, and genomic DNA was extracted using the QIAamp DNA Blood Mini kit. Blood was obtained by leukapheresis, after which PBMCs were separated by Ficoll-Histopaque density gradient centrifugation and cryopreserved in liquid nitrogen vapor phase.

This receptor was identified in a woman between 35 and 50 years old in good health. Some clones in this sample may be carry-over from other donors' samples. This receptor chain uses TRBV5-4 and TRBJ2-3; a stretch of 8 junction bases matches TRBD2. The sample comprised PBMCs. The sequence in DNA is TGTGCCAGCAGCCCCGATAGCGGGAACCGGGATACGCAGTATTTT. Its translation is CASSPDSGNRDTQYF.